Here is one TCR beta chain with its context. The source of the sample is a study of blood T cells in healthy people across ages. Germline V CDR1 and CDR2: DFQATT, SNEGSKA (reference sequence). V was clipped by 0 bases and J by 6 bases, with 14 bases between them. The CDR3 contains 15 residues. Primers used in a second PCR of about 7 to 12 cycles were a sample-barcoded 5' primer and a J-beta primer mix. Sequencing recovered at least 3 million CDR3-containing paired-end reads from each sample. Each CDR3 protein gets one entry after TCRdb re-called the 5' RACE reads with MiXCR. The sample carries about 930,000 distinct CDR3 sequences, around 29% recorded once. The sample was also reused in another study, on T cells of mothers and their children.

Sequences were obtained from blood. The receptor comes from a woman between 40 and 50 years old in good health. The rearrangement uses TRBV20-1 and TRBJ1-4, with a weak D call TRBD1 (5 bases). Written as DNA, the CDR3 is TGCAGTGCTAGAGATCCGGACATGGGAGATGAAAAACTGTTTTTT. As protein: CSARDPDMGDEKLFF.